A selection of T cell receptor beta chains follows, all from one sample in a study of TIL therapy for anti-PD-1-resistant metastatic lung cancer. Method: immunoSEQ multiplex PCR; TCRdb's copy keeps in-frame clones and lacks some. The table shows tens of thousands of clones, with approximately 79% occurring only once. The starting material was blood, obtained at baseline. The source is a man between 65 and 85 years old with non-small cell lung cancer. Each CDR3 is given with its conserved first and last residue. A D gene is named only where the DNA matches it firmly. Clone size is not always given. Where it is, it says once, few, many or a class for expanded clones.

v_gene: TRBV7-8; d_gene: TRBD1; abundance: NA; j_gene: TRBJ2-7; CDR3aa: CASSLTPGQGAQEQYF; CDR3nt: TGTGCCAGCAGCCTTACACCGGGACAGGGGGCCCAAGAGCAGTACTTC
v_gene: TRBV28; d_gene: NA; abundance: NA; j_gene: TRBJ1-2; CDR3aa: CASSPHLTSRGAYGYTF; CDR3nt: TGTGCCAGCAGTCCCCACCTGACATCAAGGGGAGCCTATGGCTACACCTTC
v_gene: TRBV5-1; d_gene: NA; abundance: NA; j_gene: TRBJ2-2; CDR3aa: CASSLPVLANTGELFF; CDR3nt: TGCGCCAGCAGCTTGCCAGTCCTCGCGAACACCGGGGAGCTGTTTTTT
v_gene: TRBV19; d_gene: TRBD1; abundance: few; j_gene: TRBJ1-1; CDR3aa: CASSLAGGTEAFF; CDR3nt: TGTGCCAGTAGTTTGGCAGGGGGCACTGAAGCTTTCTTT
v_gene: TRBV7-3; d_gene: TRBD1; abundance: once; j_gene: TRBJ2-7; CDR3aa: CASSLGQGSSYEQYF; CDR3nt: TGTGCCAGCAGCTTAGGACAGGGGAGCTCCTACGAGCAGTACTTC
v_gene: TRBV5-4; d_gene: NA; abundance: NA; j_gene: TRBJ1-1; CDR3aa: CASSPIGSALWIGTEAFF; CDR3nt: TGTGCCAGCAGCCCCATTGGTTCAGCCCTCTGGATTGGCACTGAAGCTTTCTTT
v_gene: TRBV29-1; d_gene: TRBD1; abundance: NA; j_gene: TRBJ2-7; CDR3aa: CSHAGTGMNEQYF; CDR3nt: TGCAGCCATGCCGGGACAGGGATGAACGAGCAGTACTTC
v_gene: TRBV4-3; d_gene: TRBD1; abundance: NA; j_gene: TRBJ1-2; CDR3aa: CASSQQTGNYGYTF; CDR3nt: TGCGCCAGCAGCCAACAGACAGGGAACTATGGCTACACCTTC
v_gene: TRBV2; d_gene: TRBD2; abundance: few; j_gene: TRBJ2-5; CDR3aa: CASSESSGVQETQYF; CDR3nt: TGTGCCAGCAGTGAATCTAGCGGAGTGCAAGAGACCCAGTACTTC
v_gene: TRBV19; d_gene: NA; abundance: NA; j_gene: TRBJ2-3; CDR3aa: CASRDRSTDTQYF; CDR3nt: TGTGCCAGTAGGGACCGTAGCACAGATACGCAGTATTTT
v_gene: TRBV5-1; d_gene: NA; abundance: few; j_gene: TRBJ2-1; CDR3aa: CASSPPDLNNEQFF; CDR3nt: TGCGCCAGCAGCCCACCTGACCTAAACAATGAGCAGTTCTTC
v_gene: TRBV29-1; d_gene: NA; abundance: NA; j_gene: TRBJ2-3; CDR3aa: CSVQSGGTGTDTQYF; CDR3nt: TGCAGCGTCCAGAGTGGCGGGACCGGGACAGATACGCAGTATTTT
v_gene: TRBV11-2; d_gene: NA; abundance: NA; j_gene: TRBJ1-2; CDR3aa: CASSFLVGYGYTF; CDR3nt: TGTGCCAGCAGCTTCCTAGTAGGTTATGGCTACACCTTC
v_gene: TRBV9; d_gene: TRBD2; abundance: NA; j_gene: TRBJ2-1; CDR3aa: CASSPTSGQSYNEQFF; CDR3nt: TGTGCCAGCAGCCCGACTAGCGGCCAGTCCTACAATGAGCAGTTCTTC
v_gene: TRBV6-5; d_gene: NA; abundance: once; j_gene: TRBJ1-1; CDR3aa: CASSPSYGEAFF; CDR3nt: TGTGCCAGCAGTCCCAGCTATGGTGAAGCTTTCTTT
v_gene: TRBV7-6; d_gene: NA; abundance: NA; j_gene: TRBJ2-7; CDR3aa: CASSLMQGPSYEQYF; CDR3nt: TGTGCCAGCAGCTTAATGCAAGGCCCTTCCTACGAGCAGTACTTC
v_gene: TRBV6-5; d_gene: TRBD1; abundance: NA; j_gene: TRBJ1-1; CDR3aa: CASSYSDRVGTEAFF; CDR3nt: TGTGCCAGCAGTTACTCTGACAGGGTCGGCACTGAAGCTTTCTTT
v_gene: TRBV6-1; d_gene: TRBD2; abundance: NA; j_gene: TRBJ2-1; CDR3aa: CASSEVLAGSIEQFF; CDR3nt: TGTGCCAGCAGTGAAGTTCTAGCGGGGTCTATTGAGCAGTTCTTC